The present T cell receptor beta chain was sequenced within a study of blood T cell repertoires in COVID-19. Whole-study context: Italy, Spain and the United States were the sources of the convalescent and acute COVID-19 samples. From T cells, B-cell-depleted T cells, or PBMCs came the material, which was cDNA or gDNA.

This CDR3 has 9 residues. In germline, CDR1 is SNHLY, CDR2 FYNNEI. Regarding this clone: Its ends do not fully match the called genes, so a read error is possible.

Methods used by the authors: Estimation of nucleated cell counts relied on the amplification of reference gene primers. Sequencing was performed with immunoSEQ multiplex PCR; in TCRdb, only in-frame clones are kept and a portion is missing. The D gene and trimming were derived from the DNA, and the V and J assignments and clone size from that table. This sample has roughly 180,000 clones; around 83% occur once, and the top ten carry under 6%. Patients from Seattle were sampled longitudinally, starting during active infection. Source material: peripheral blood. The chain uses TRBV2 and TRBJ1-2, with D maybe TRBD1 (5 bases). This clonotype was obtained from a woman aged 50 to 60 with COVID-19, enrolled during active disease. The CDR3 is CASRWDFLF. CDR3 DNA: TGTGCCAGCAGATGGGACTTCTTATTC.